The 32 T cell receptor beta chains listed next were all sequenced from one sample in a study of a mutant IDH1 vaccine in newly diagnosed glioma. The antigens these receptors bind are not known. The repertoire was sequenced with immunoSEQ multiplex PCR; TCRdb's copy has only in-frame clones and lacks some. Among around 78,000 clones, roughly 90% were seen once, and the ten largest hold under 0.7%. The time point here: week 5, during vaccination. It was 300 ug of mutant IDH1 20-mer peptide that made up each vaccine dose, given with topical imiquimod. This specimen consisted of PBMCs, obtained from a glioma patient whose treatment included an IDH1 peptide vaccine. The origin of the receptors is a woman in her fifties or sixties with glioma.

The chain recombines TRBV11-2 with TRBJ2-5, with 12 nucleotides matching TRBD1. V was pared by 3 bases and J by 11 bases, with 7 bases of the junction left unmatched. The CDR3 spans 14 residues. Germline V CDR1 and CDR2: SGHAT, FQNNGV. The CDR3, as DNA: TGTGCCAGCAGCTTGGGACAGGGGGCGAGGGAGCAGTACTTC. Translation gives CASSLGQGAREQYF.

J is TRBJ2-3 and V is TRBV28; unclear D gene. The germline V gene encodes CDR1 MDHEN and CDR2 SYDVKM. The CDR3 is 16 amino acids. Trimming removed 2 bases from V and 0 bases from J, with 12 bases in between. Here the CDR3 reads CASSLPGGWSTDTQYF. The DNA of the CDR3 is TGTGCCAGCAGTTTACCCGGCGGCTGGAGCACAGATACGCAGTATTTT.

The chain uses TRBV19 and TRBJ1-6; TRBD1 might be the D (5 bases). CDR1 LNHDA and CDR2 SQIVND come from the germline V gene (reference sequence). Trimming removed 7 bases at V and 9 bases at J, with 19 bases between. The CDR3 extends over 15 amino acids. CDR3 region: CASNPSGDPISPLHF. The DNA for the CDR3 is TGTGCCAGTAACCCCTCGGGGGACCCAATTTCACCCCTCCACTTT.

The chain is built from TRBV11-1 and TRBJ2-5; the D gene could be TRBD1 or TRBD2 (5 bases each). The CDR3 runs to 12 residues. V shed 2 bases and J shed 9 bases, with 10 bases lying between them. CDR1 is SGHAT, CDR2 FQDESV, per germline (reference sequence). Here the CDR3 reads CASSLLGGSQYF. As DNA, the CDR3 is TGTGCCAGCAGCTTACTTGGGGGTTCCCAGTACTTC.

The chain carries TRBV7-9 and TRBJ2-5; 11 bases map to TRBD1. The CDR3 runs 15 residues. Germline V gene sequence: CDR1 SEHNR, CDR2 FQNEAQ (reference sequence). V gave up 6 bases and J gave up 5 bases; unmatched junction bases: 8. The CDR3 region is CASSLDRGLFETQYF. CDR3 DNA sequence: TGTGCCAGCAGTCTGGACAGGGGGCTTTTTGAGACCCAGTACTTC.

The CDR3 bases are TGTGCCAGCAGCCCCAGGGGCTCGAAAGAAAAACTGTTTTTT. It specifies CASSPRGSKEKLFF. The chain has TRBV7-6 and TRBJ1-4; TRBD1 might be the D (6 bases). This CDR3 is 14 amino acids long. Germline V CDR1 and CDR2: SGHVS, FNYEAQ. V lost 5 bases and J 8 bases, leaving 15 bases between the germline ends.

The chain recombines TRBV7-8 with TRBJ2-3; 8 nucleotides agree with TRBD2. The trim removed 5 bases at V and 4 bases at J, leaving 11 bases unmatched. The CDR3 extends over 16 amino acids. Germline V gene lookup returns CDR1 SGHVS and CDR2 FQNEAQ. DNA of the CDR3: TGTGCCAGCAGCCCCTCAGCGGGAGTGCTCGCAGATACGCAGTATTTT. Amino acids: CASSPSAGVLADTQYF.

V gene TRBV9 combines with J gene TRBJ2-5; 12 bases fit TRBD1. Matching the DNA end better, TRBJ2-7 makes the J call doubtful. The CDR3 is 17 residues long. Per the germline V gene, CDR1 is SGDLS and CDR2 is YYNGEE. The chain's CDR3 is CASSVSVWDRGPYEQYF. Here the CDR3 DNA reads TGTGCCAGCAGCGTCTCCGTATGGGACAGGGGGCCCTACGAGCAGTACTTC.

V usage is TRBV14 and J usage is TRBJ2-7; 7 nucleotides agree with TRBD2. This CDR3 spans 16 amino acids. Germline V gene data show CDR1 as SGHDN and CDR2 as FVKESK. J was trimmed by 4 bases and V by 4 bases; bases with no gene match: 13. Written as DNA, the CDR3 is TGTGCCAGCAGCCGCACCTCGGGCGGGAGAGGGTACGAGCAGTACTTC. Protein: CASSRTSGGRGYEQYF. Full variable domain (remainder filled in from reference TRBV14 and TRBJ2-7): EAGVTQFPSHSVIEKGQTVTLRCDPISGHDNLYWYRRVMGKEIKFLLHFVKESKQDESGMPNNRFLAERTGGTYSTLKVQPAELEDSGVYFCASSRTSGGRGYEQYFGPGTRLTVT.

J is TRBJ1-3 and V is TRBV9; no clear D. The CDR3 contains 17 residues. CDR1 is SGDLS, CDR2 YYNGEE, per germline. Between the trimmed V and J ends, which lost 0 bases and 1 base, there was a span of 14 bases. The CDR3 DNA reads as TGTGCCAGCAGCGTAGCTCCATTTGGGCAGTCTGGAAACACCATATATTTT. Protein: CASSVAPFGQSGNTIYF.

The V gene is TRBV4-1, the J gene TRBJ2-7, with 8 bases identical to TRBD1. The CDR3 extends over 16 amino acids. Looked up from germline, CDR1 is MGHRA and CDR2 is YSYEKL. J was trimmed by 4 bases and V by 4 bases; bases with no gene match: 12. This CDR3 reads CASSLGTGTLPYEQYF. In DNA, the CDR3 is TGCGCCAGCAGCCTGGGGACAGGCACCCTACCTTACGAGCAGTACTTC.

The chain combines TRBV6-5 with TRBJ2-4, with D perhaps TRBD1 (5 bases). The V end lost 0 bases, the J end lost 5 bases, and 11 bases lay between the germline ends. The CDR3 covers 15 residues. Per the germline V gene, CDR1 is MNHEY and CDR2 is SVGAGI. The CDR3 DNA reads as TGTGCCAGCAGTTACTCGTCAGGGATCGAAAACATTCAGTACTTC. Translation: CASSYSSGIENIQYF.

The chain has TRBV29-1 and TRBJ2-5; D call uncertain. The CDR3 loop spans 13 amino acids. Germline lookup yields CDR1 SQVTM and CDR2 ANQGSEA. The germline V and J ends were trimmed by 3 bases and 5 bases, with 13 bases remaining between them. The chain's CDR3 is CSVEGPLGETQYF. In DNA, the CDR3 is TGCAGCGTTGAGGGCCCCCTCGGGGAGACCCAGTACTTC. Full variable domain (missing parts from reference TRBV29-1 and TRBJ2-5): SAVISQKPSRDICQRGTSLTIQCQVDSQVTMMFWYRQQPGQSLTLIATANQGSEATYESGFVIDKFPISRPNLTFSTLTVSNMSPEDSSIYLCSVEGPLGETQYFGPGTRLLVL.

The chain combines TRBV19 with TRBJ1-5; maybe TRBD1 (5 bases). V lost 6 bases to trimming and J lost 7 bases, with 16 bases between them. This CDR3 comprises 14 residues. Germline loops: CDR1 LNHDA, CDR2 SQIVND (reference sequence). The CDR3 is CASSLTGGSQPQHF. CDR3 bases: TGTGCCAGTAGCCTCACGGGGGGATCCCAGCCCCAGCATTTT.

The V call is TRBV29-1, the J call TRBJ1-2; the match to TRBD1 covers 7 bases. The CDR3 contains 16 residues. The ends lost 5 bases at V and 0 bases at J; junction bases unmatched: 12. In germline, CDR1 is SQVTM, CDR2 ANQGSEA. The CDR3 DNA sequence: TGCAGCGTTTTTCAACCGGGACAGCCGCCTAACTATGGCTACACCTTC. Amino acids: CSVFQPGQPPNYGYTF.

The J gene is TRBJ2-3, the V gene TRBV19; 12 bases agree with TRBD1. From germline, CDR1 is LNHDA and CDR2 SQIVND (reference sequence). J gave up 5 bases and V 5 bases, and 11 bases lay outside the gene matches. This CDR3 contains 17 residues. CDR3 amino acids: CASSLNPGQGAKDTQYF. DNA of the CDR3: TGTGCCAGTAGTCTGAATCCGGGACAGGGGGCCAAAGATACGCAGTATTTT. Filled out from reference TRBV19 and TRBJ2-3, the complete variable domain reads DGGITQSPKYLFRKEGQNVTLSCEQNLNHDAMYWYRQDPGQGLRLIYYSQIVNDFQKGDIAEGYSVSREKKESFPLTVTSAQKNPTAFYLCASSLNPGQGAKDTQYFGPGTRLTVL.

The chain is built from TRBV7-9 and TRBJ2-3; D remains ambiguous. The length of the CDR3 is 16 residues. Germline V lookup: CDR1 SEHNR, CDR2 FQNEAQ (reference sequence). V was pared by 0 bases and J by 2 bases, with 12 bases between. The CDR3 here is CASSLAIVGDTDTQYF. The CDR3 region has the DNA TGTGCCAGCAGCTTAGCGATTGTAGGAGACACAGATACGCAGTATTTT.

The J gene is TRBJ1-2, the V gene TRBV5-6; 8 positions match TRBD1. Germline V lookup: CDR1 SGHDT, CDR2 YYEEEE. The CDR3 extends over 14 amino acids. V dropped 5 bases and J dropped 8; count of bases not matched to a gene: 11. The CDR3 DNA reads TGTGCCAGCAGACCGGGACAGGTGGCTTGGGGCTACACCTTC. Its protein product is CASRPGQVAWGYTF.

The chain combines TRBV6-5 with TRBJ1-1, with 7 bases fitting TRBD1. Germline assignment: CDR1 MNHEY and CDR2 SVGAGI. Germline trimming cut 6 bases from V and 11 bases from J; bases unmatched to any gene: 6. The CDR3 totals 11 residues. The CDR3 nucleotides are TGTGCCAGCAGCGAAGGGGGACAGGCTTTCTTT. This translates into CASSEGGQAFF.

The J gene is TRBJ1-2, the V gene TRBV28; D is ambiguous. Trimming took 5 bases from V and 6 from J, leaving 13 bases between them. This CDR3 is 13 amino acids long. From germline, CDR1 is MDHEN and CDR2 SYDVKM. CDR3 sequence (DNA): TGTGCCAGCAGTCCCCGCAGAACTCATGGCTACACCTTC. It is translated as CASSPRRTHGYTF.

In DNA form, the CDR3 reads TGCGCCAGCAGCCAAGATAGTTGGGCCTACGAGCAGTACTTC. This translates into CASSQDSWAYEQYF. The chain has TRBV4-1 and TRBJ2-7; D gene uncertain. The CDR3 contains 14 residues. CDR1 and CDR2 (germline): MGHRA, YSYEKL. Trimming took 0 bases from V and 2 from J, leaving 8 bases between them.

V is TRBV7-2 and J is TRBJ2-5; 7 nucleotides align to TRBD2. The J call is in doubt because the DNA end fits TRBJ2-7 better. The germline V gene has CDR1 SGHTA and CDR2 FQGNSA. The CDR3 has 15 residues. CDR3 residues: CASSFRDYRSYEQYF. CDR3 DNA: TGTGCCAGCAGCTTCCGGGACTACCGATCCTACGAGCAGTACTTC.

This chain uses TRBV5-1 with TRBJ2-5; 7 bases fit TRBD1. V gave up 5 bases and J gave up 0 bases; unmatched junction bases: 7. Germline V gene sequence: CDR1 SGHRS, CDR2 YFSETQ. This CDR3 is 15 amino acids long. CDR3: CASRWATGDQETQYF. The CDR3 DNA reads TGCGCCAGCAGGTGGGCTACAGGGGACCAAGAGACCCAGTACTTC. Filled out from reference TRBV5-1 and TRBJ2-5, the complete variable domain reads KAGVTQTPRYLIKTRGQQVTLSCSPISGHRSVSWYQQTPGQGLQFLFEYFSETQRNKGNFPGRFSGRQFSNSRSEMNVSTLELGDSALYLCASRWATGDQETQYFGPGTRLLVL.

This clone was observed a single time. V is TRBV5-1 and J is TRBJ2-3; possible D gene TRBD1, 6 bases. With 1 base removed from V and 4 bases from J, the gap between germline ends came to 10 bases. Germline V gene data show CDR1 as SGHRS and CDR2 as YFSETQ. CDR3 size: 14 residues. CDR3 in amino acids: CASSLWQGSDTQYF. CDR3 bases: TGCGCCAGCAGCTTGTGGCAGGGGTCAGATACGCAGTATTTT.

The J gene is TRBJ2-4, the V gene TRBV5-1; D remains ambiguous. V lost 0 bases to trimming and J lost 7 bases, with 11 bases between them. This CDR3 has 14 residues. Per germline, CDR1 SGHRS and CDR2 YFSETQ. DNA for the CDR3: TGCGCCAGCAGCTTGGAGGGCTTCGGGAACATTCAGTACTTC. It is translated as CASSLEGFGNIQYF.

In this sample, this clone turned up once. The chain recombines TRBV28 with TRBJ2-1; TRBD1 matches at 8 bases. The germline V gene encodes CDR1 MDHEN and CDR2 SYDVKM. The V segment lost 5 bases and the J segment 0 bases; nucleotides outside the gene matches: 3. CDR3 length: 15 amino acids. The CDR3 DNA is TGTGCCAGCAGTAATACAGGGGGCTCCTACAATGAGCAGTTCTTC. Residues: CASSNTGGSYNEQFF.

V gene TRBV7-8 combines with J gene TRBJ1-2, with 7 bases lining up with TRBD1. The ends lost 1 base at V and 6 bases at J; junction bases unmatched: 8. The CDR3 contains 15 residues. Germline V CDR1 and CDR2: SGHVS, FQNEAQ. The CDR3 nucleotides are TGTGCCAGCAGCTTAGGTAGAGGGGGCTACGATGGCTACACCTTC. This sequence encodes CASSLGRGGYDGYTF. The variable domain in full, completed from reference TRBV7-8 and TRBJ1-2, reads GAGVSQSPRYKVAKRGQDVALRCDPISGHVSLFWYQQALGQGPEFLTYFQNEAQLDKSGLPSDRFFAERPEGSVSTLKIQRTQQEDSAVYLCASSLGRGGYDGYTFGSGTRLTVV.

The chain employs TRBV4-2 and TRBJ2-7; D is unclear. Germline CDR1 reads LGHNA; CDR2 reads YNFKEQ. V shed 1 base and J shed 0 bases, with 7 bases lying between them. The CDR3 runs 14 residues. CDR3 in amino acids: CASSQVPSSYEQYF. CDR3 sequence (DNA): TGTGCCAGCAGCCAAGTCCCTAGCTCCTACGAGCAGTACTTC.

This clone was seen only once. The rearrangement links TRBV9 to TRBJ2-2, with D perhaps TRBD1 or TRBD2 (6 bases each). V shed 0 bases and J shed 2 bases, with 11 bases lying between them. Germline-derived CDR1 and CDR2 are SGDLS and YYNGEE. CDR3 length equals 16 residues. Here the CDR3 reads CASSVGGASNTGELFF. As DNA, the CDR3 is TGTGCCAGCAGCGTAGGGGGGGCTAGCAACACCGGGGAGCTGTTTTTT.

V gene TRBV6-4 combines with J gene TRBJ2-1; 13 bases align to TRBD2. V trimming: 6 bases; J trimming: 8 bases; junction bases outside the gene matches: 7. CDR1 is MRHNA, CDR2 SNTAGT, per germline. The CDR3 spans 15 residues. CDR3 in DNA: TGTGCCAGCAGCTTAGGACTAGCGGGAGTAGATGAGCAGTTCTTC. Protein: CASSLGLAGVDEQFF.

V usage is TRBV10-1 and J usage is TRBJ2-3; D gene uncertain. The CDR3 spans 14 residues. Trimming removed 4 bases at V and 6 bases at J, with 14 bases between. Germline V gene lookup returns CDR1 WNHNN and CDR2 SYGVQD (reference sequence). The CDR3 region is CASSAVGSSDTQYF. DNA for the CDR3: TGCGCCAGCAGTGCTGTGGGATCGTCCGATACGCAGTATTTT.

There are a few counts of this clone. The chain carries TRBV7-9 and TRBJ1-2; D is perhaps TRBD1 (6 bases). Germline CDR1 SEHNR, CDR2 FQNEAQ (reference sequence). V lost 3 bases and J 7 bases, leaving 9 bases between the germline ends. This CDR3 is 12 amino acids long. CDR3 sequence (DNA): TGTGCCAGCAGCTTTCAACAGGGTGGCTACACCTTC. Translated, it gives CASSFQQGGYTF.